This TCR beta chain was obtained from a study of CD8+ T cells in alopecia areata. Study details: Oral tofacitinib, 5 to 10 mg twice daily, was given in an open-label trial. General observations from the study: There were also resident alphabeta T cells of normal skin sequenced in scalp samples. Tofacitinib significantly lowered scalp clonality and expanded CD8+ clones among the top 100.

The CDR3 spans 15 residues. The V gene lost 7 bases and the J gene lost 2 bases, with 19 bases spanning the gap. Germline V CDR1 and CDR2: SGHDT, YYEEEE. RNA extraction and reverse transcription yielded cDNA as sequencing template. Clones were sequenced by immunoSEQ multiplex PCR, and TCRdb holds only the in-frame ones, with some missing. The repertoire holds 210,000 or so clones, with around 65% as singletons. Sample treatment: oral pan-JAK inhibitor, 5-10 mg twice daily. From alopecia areata patients, lesional scalp punch biopsies and peripheral blood were collected. As for this clone: Its antigen is currently unknown.

The chain carries TRBV5-6 and TRBJ2-7, with D perhaps assigned TRBD1 or TRBD2 (6 bases each). This receptor was identified in a human donor with alopecia areata. The sample here was CD4+ T cells sorted from blood, taken at approximately week 44, from a patient treated with tofacitinib. CDR3 DNA sequence: TGTGCCAGCGAACCCGAGGGGGGCACTGCCTACGAGCAGTACTTC. Its protein is CASEPEGGTAYEQYF.